A single sample is the source of the 16 T cell receptor beta chains below, sequenced in a study of T cells in Graves' hyperthyroidism and ophthalmopathy. TCR beta CDR3 regions were amplified from RNA. HTBI primers were employed in a first-round RT-PCR of the TCR CDR3. TCRdb itself ran the multiplex PCR reads through MiXCR, one entry per CDR3 protein. The sample contains fewer than 600,000 distinct CDR3 sequences, 12% to 15% of which appear only once. Sample: blood. Receptors originate from a woman aged 40 to 50 with Graves' hyperthyroidism.

This clonotype was detected ten times or more. The chain is built from TRBV12-3 or TRBV12-4 and TRBJ2-7; no reliable D call. The CDR3 contains 14 residues. The V and J ends lost 2 bases and 0 bases respectively, with 8 bases between them. The CDR3 sequence: CASSLLGISYEQYF. CDR3 nucleotide sequence: TGTGCCAGCAGTTTATTGGGGATCTCCTACGAGCAGTACTTC.

This clonotype was recorded at least ten times. The rearrangement links TRBV29-1 to TRBJ2-3; D unclear. The CDR3 contains 11 residues. The V end was cut by 6 bases, the J end by 3 bases, with 7 bases between. CDR1 and CDR2 from the germline V gene are SQVTM and ANQGSEA. CDR3 region: CSVIHTDTQYF. The CDR3 DNA is TGCAGCGTGATACATACAGATACGCAGTATTTT.

The J gene is TRBJ2-1, the V gene TRBV24-1; D possibly corresponds to TRBD2 (7 bases). Germline CDR1 is KGHDR and CDR2 is SFDVKD. This CDR3 has 12 amino acids. V was shortened by 9 bases and J by 9 bases, with 14 bases between the two germline ends. CDR3 sequence reads: CATRGGVTEQFF. CDR3 sequence (DNA): TGTGCCACCCGAGGGGGGGTTACTGAGCAGTTCTTC.

In this sample, this clonotype turned up a few times. The rearrangement links TRBV28 to TRBJ2-7, with D possibly being TRBD1 (6 bases). The CDR3 is 14 amino acids. Germline values: CDR1 MDHEN, CDR2 SYDVKM. The V and J ends lost 6 bases and 6 bases respectively, with 18 bases between them. The CDR3 loop is CASSTRGFFPEQYF. As DNA, the CDR3 is TGTGCCAGCAGCACCAGGGGTTTTTTTCCCGAGCAGTACTTC. Together with reference TRBV28 and TRBJ2-7, the CDR3 gives the full variable domain: DVKVTQSSRYLVKRTGEKVFLECVQDMDHENMFWYRQDPGLGLRLIYFSYDVKMKEKGDIPEGYSVSREKKERFSLILESASTNQTSMYLCASSTRGFFPEQYFGPGTRLTVT.

This clonotype was picked up a small number of times. CDR3 amino acids: CASSQGQGGATEAFF. DNA for the CDR3: TGTGCCAGCAGCCAAGGACAGGGCGGGGCTACTGAAGCTTTCTTT. The chain is built from TRBV4-2 and TRBJ1-1; 7 bases agree with TRBD1. V shed 1 base and J 5 bases; nucleotides not matched to a gene: 7. In germline, CDR1 is LGHNA, CDR2 YNFKEQ. The CDR3 runs 15 residues.

This clonotype was counted at least ten times. For the CDR3, the DNA is TGTGCCAGCAGTTTCTATTTGACGGGTCTCGGGGCCAACGTCCTGACTTTC. It encodes CASSFYLTGLGANVLTF. V is TRBV28 and J is TRBJ2-6; D remains ambiguous. Germline V gene lookup returns CDR1 MDHEN and CDR2 SYDVKM. The CDR3 loop spans 17 amino acids. The germline V and J ends were trimmed by 3 bases and 4 bases, with 16 bases remaining between them.

This clonotype was counted only a few times. The chain links TRBV27 to TRBJ2-1; 8 bases line up with TRBD2. The CDR3 is 15 amino acids. J gave up 0 bases and V 7 bases, and 5 bases lay outside the gene matches. The germline gives CDR1 MNHEY, CDR2 SMNVEV (reference sequence). CDR3 sequence reads: CASNERESSYNEQFF. Written as DNA, the CDR3 is TGTGCCAGCAATGAGCGGGAGAGCTCCTACAATGAGCAGTTCTTC.

This clonotype was counted once. The chain employs TRBV7-2 and TRBJ2-7; 12 bases are a match to TRBD2. Germline V gene data show CDR1 as SGHTA and CDR2 as FQGNSA. The CDR3 is 18 residues long. The J segment lost 1 base and the V segment lost 10 bases, leaving 17 bases of the junction unmatched. As DNA, the CDR3 is TGTGCCATCGACGACCCCAAACCGGGACTAGCGGGTTCCTACGAGCAGTACTTC. Translated: CAIDDPKPGLAGSYEQYF.

This clonotype appeared a few times. The rearrangement joins TRBV9 to TRBJ1-4; 9 nucleotides line up with TRBD1. The germline CDR1 and CDR2 sequences are SGDLS and YYNGEE. The V gene end was trimmed by 3 bases and the J gene end by 7 bases; junction bases not matched to a gene: 4. This CDR3 region has 14 residues. In DNA form, the CDR3 reads TGTGCCAGCAGCGAGACAGGGGGATTTGAAAAACTGTTTTTT. As protein: CASSETGGFEKLFF.

The V call is TRBV6-2 or TRBV6-3, the J call TRBJ1-5; unclear D gene. Trimming stripped 7 bases from V and 2 bases from J, with 6 bases between. Germline CDR1 MNHEY, CDR2 SVGEGT. The CDR3 covers 12 residues. The CDR3 sequence: CASNEGNQPQHF. CDR3 DNA: TGTGCCAGCAACGAGGGCAATCAGCCCCAGCATTTT.

The chain couples TRBV10-1 to TRBJ2-5; D gene ambiguous. The CDR3 sequence is 15 residues long. Trimming took 0 bases from V and 1 from J, leaving 9 bases between them. Looked up from germline, CDR1 is WNHNN and CDR2 is SYGVQD (reference sequence). CDR3 amino acids: CASSESIRAQETQYF. CDR3 coding DNA: TGCGCCAGCAGTGAGTCGATACGAGCCCAAGAGACCCAGTACTTC.

There are many counts of this clonotype. This chain uses TRBV20-1 with TRBJ2-3; 8 nucleotides line up with TRBD2. J gave up 5 bases and V 0 bases, and 7 bases lay outside the gene matches. This CDR3 is 15 amino acids long. Germline V gene sequence: CDR1 DFQATT, CDR2 SNEGSKA (reference sequence). This chain's CDR3 is CSARDPGGQVDTQYF. In DNA form, the CDR3 reads TGCAGTGCTAGAGACCCGGGAGGGCAGGTAGATACGCAGTATTTT.

This clonotype has ten or more counts. The chain couples TRBV28 to TRBJ1-2; D is possibly TRBD1 (6 bases). V was pared by 4 bases and J by 0 bases, with 18 bases between. CDR1 is MDHEN, CDR2 SYDVKM, per germline. This CDR3 comprises 17 residues. The CDR3 protein is CASSSTTGPTANYGYTF. The CDR3 coding sequence is TGTGCCAGCAGTTCTACGACAGGCCCCACAGCTAACTATGGCTACACCTTC.

The sample holds many counts of this clonotype. The rearrangement uses TRBV3-1 and TRBJ2-7; D remains unclear. Trimming removed 2 bases from V and 0 bases from J, with 8 bases in between. This CDR3 contains 14 residues. Per the germline V gene, CDR1 is LGHDT and CDR2 is YNNKEL (reference sequence). The CDR3 loop is CASSQLASSYEQYF. The CDR3, as DNA: TGTGCCAGCAGCCAACTGGCGAGCTCCTACGAGCAGTACTTC.

This clonotype has a single count. The chain uses TRBV4-1 and TRBJ2-6, with D hard to call. CDR1 and CDR2 from the germline V gene are MGHRA and YSYEKL. Deletions cut 2 bases from V and 0 bases from J, with 17 bases between. The CDR3 totals 19 residues. Here the CDR3 DNA reads TGCGCCAGCAGCCAACTACCAATCTTGACCCCCTCTGGGGCCAACGTCCTGACTTTC. It yields the protein CASSQLPILTPSGANVLTF.

This clonotype was seen ten or more times. The chain joins TRBV6-1 to TRBJ1-5; 10 nucleotides agree with TRBD1. Looked up from germline, CDR1 is MNHNS and CDR2 is SASEGT. There are 14 residues in the CDR3. V lost 4 bases to trimming and J lost 6 bases; unmatched junction nucleotides: 3. CDR3 sequence (DNA): TGTGCCAGCAGTGGGACAGGGGGTACTCAGCCCCAGCATTTT. It codes for CASSGTGGTQPQHF.